The sequence of this T cell receptor (beta chain) was determined in a study of T-cell reconstitution after alpha-beta-depleted transplantation in children. It was with unique molecular identifiers that the TCRbeta library was prepared. One entry per CDR3 protein results from TCRdb running MiXCR on the PCR reads. The sample carries about 460,000 distinct CDR3 sequences, approximately 12% recorded once. Germline lookup yields CDR1 SGHRS and CDR2 YFSETQ. Trimming cost V 0 bases and J 4 bases; bases outside gene matches: 4. This CDR3 has 15 amino acids. This clonotype appeared a few times. This receptor was identified in a human donor who donated a stem cell graft to a child with combined immunodeficiency. Material: PBMCs from the stem cell graft donor, obtained from the stem cell graft. This chain links TRBV5-1 with TRBJ2-1; 7 positions agree with TRBD2. The CDR3 nucleotides are TGCGCCAGCAGCTTGGGTCAGCGGGGATACAATGAGCAGTTCTTC. Its protein is CASSLGQRGYNEQFF.